The rows below give T cell receptor beta chains drawn from one sample of a study of blood T cell repertoires in COVID-19. The method was immunoSEQ multiplex PCR; TCRdb's version includes in-frame clones alone and lacks a portion of them. The profile shows 87,000 or so clones, roughly 86% of them singletons. The specimen was peripheral blood. The receptors originated from a woman of 80 years or more in a cohort sampled during active or convalescent COVID-19. CDR3s include the opening cysteine and the closing phenylalanine or tryptophan. The D gene is left open where the match is weak. A row's size may be missing; if present it is once, few, many or a size class.

TRBD2,TRBJ2-5,few,TRBV18,TGTGCCAGCTCATCAATACCCGGGGGGCAAGAGACCCAGTACTTC,CASSSIPGGQETQYF
-,TRBJ1-6,few,TRBV5-1,TGCGCCAGCAGCTTGGGAGGCGGTGGTGATTCACCCCTCCACTTT,CASSLGGGGDSPLHF
-,TRBJ1-5,-,TRBV2,TGTGCCAGCAGCGGGGACACAGGAAGCAATCAGCCCCAGCATTTT,CASSGDTGSNQPQHF
-,TRBJ2-7,few,TRBV27,TGTGCCAGCAGTCCGCCGAGCTCCTACGAGCAGTACTTC,CASSPPSSYEQYF
-,TRBJ1-2,-,TRBV6-5,TGTGCCAGCAGTCCTGGAGTAGACTATGGCTACACCTTC,CASSPGVDYGYTF
TRBD2,TRBJ2-1,-,TRBV19,TGTGCCAGTAGTCACCTAGCGGCCTACAATGAGCAGTTCTTC,CASSHLAAYNEQFF
TRBD2,TRBJ2-1,-,TRBV11-3,TGTGCCAGCAGCTCCCTAGCGGGAGGCTACAATGAGCAGTTCTTC,CASSSLAGGYNEQFF
-,TRBJ2-6,once,TRBV11-1,TGTGCCAGCAGCCCAGGGGTACGCGGGGCCAACGTCCTGACTTTC,CASSPGVRGANVLTF
-,TRBJ2-1,-,TRBV27,TGTGCCAGCAGTTTATCCAGGCCCGCCTACAATGAGCAGTTCTTC,CASSLSRPAYNEQFF
-,TRBJ1-5,-,TRBV19,TGTGCCAGTAGTATTAGGGCCCCAGGCGGGGAGCGTCAGCCCCAGCATTTT,CASSIRAPGGERQPQHF
-,TRBJ1-1,few,TRBV10-1,TGCGCCAGCAGTCAAACGGCAGGGAACACTGAAGCTTTCTTT,CASSQTAGNTEAFF
-,TRBJ1-4,-,TRBV28,TGTGCCAGCAGTTCCGGGGGAGCGACTAATGAAAAACTGTTTTTT,CASSSGGATNEKLFF
TRBD2,TRBJ2-5,-,TRBV3-1/TRBV3-2,TGTGCCAGCAGCCCCGGGACTAGCGGGAGAGAGACCCAGTACTTC,CASSPGTSGRETQYF
TRBD2,TRBJ2-4,-,TRBV4-2,TGTGCCAGCAGCCAAGATCGGGGACTAGCGGGAGGTCGAGCCAAAAACATTCAGTACTTC,CASSQDRGLAGGRAKNIQYF
-,TRBJ2-3,-,TRBV6-2/TRBV6-3,TGTGCCAGCAGTGTCAGGAAGCGGGCCAGCACAGATACGCAGTATTTT,CASSVRKRASTDTQYF
TRBD1,TRBJ1-2,-,TRBV29-1,TGCAGCGTTCAGGGGGCATATGGCTACACCTTC,CSVQGAYGYTF
-,TRBJ1-3,-,TRBV10-2,TGCGCCAGCGTAGACGGGTACTCTGGAAACACCATATATTTT,CASVDGYSGNTIYF
TRBD1,TRBJ1-4,-,TRBV10-2,TGCGCCAGCAGCGCGACAGGGAGTGATGAAAAACTGTTTTTT,CASSATGSDEKLFF
-,TRBJ1-1,-,TRBV25-1,TGTGCCAGCGGGGTAGCAGGGATACCGAACACTGAAGCTTTCTTT,CASGVAGIPNTEAFF
-,TRBJ1-5,-,TRBV28,TGTGCCAGCAGGACGACAGGATGGAGGAACTATAGCAATCAGCCCCAGCATTTT,CASRTTGWRNYSNQPQHF
TRBD2,TRBJ2-7,-,TRBV5-4,TGTGCCAGCAGCTTGGGGAATAGCGGGAGAGGGGGCTACGAGCAGTACTTC,CASSLGNSGRGGYEQYF
TRBD2,TRBJ2-7,-,TRBV3-1/TRBV3-2,TGTGCCAGCAGCCTAACTAGCGGGTACCACTCCTACGAGCAGTACTTC,CASSLTSGYHSYEQYF
TRBD1,TRBJ2-5,few,TRBV9,TGTGCCCGGAAGGGGACAGGGAGAGAAGAGACCCAGTACTTC,CARKGTGREETQYF
TRBD2,TRBJ2-2,-,TRBV2,TGTGCCAGCAAGAGGGGCGGGGGGAACACCGGGGAGCTGTTTTTT,CASKRGGGNTGELFF
-,TRBJ1-5,-,TRBV19,TGTGCCAGTAGTATAATGGGCAGGGGTGACAATCAGCCCCAGCATTTT,CASSIMGRGDNQPQHF
-,TRBJ2-1,-,TRBV5-4,TGTGCCAGCACCTTAACACTAAGCTCCTACAATGAGCAGTTCTTC,CASTLTLSSYNEQFF
-,TRBJ1-2,-,TRBV28,TGTGCCAGCAGTTTATCTGGGGGGTATGGCTACACCTTC,CASSLSGGYGYTF
-,TRBJ1-4,many,TRBV19,TGTGCCAGTAGAGGGACAAAGGGTGAAAAACTGTTTTTT,CASRGTKGEKLFF
-,TRBJ2-3,-,TRBV7-9,TGTGCCAGCAGCTTAACTCTAGACACAGATACGCAGTATTTT,CASSLTLDTDTQYF
-,TRBJ2-5,once,TRBV5-4,TGTGCCAGCAGCTTGGGCGGGACTCAGGGGGTAGAGACCCAGTACTTC,CASSLGGTQGVETQYF
-,TRBJ1-2,-,TRBV5-1,TGCGCCAGCAGCTTGGGGGGTCCAGGGAATGGCTACACCTTC,CASSLGGPGNGYTF
-,TRBJ1-4,once,TRBV4-1,TGCGCCAGCAGCCAAGGGTTACAGGCAAATAATGAAAAACTGTTTTTT,CASSQGLQANNEKLFF
-,TRBJ1-1,-,TRBV10-3,TGTGCCACAACCGGGGGGGGCATAAGAACTGAAGCTTTCTTT,CATTGGGIRTEAFF
-,TRBJ2-2,-,TRBV6-1,TGTGCCAGCAGTGACAGGGGGCGAGCGGGAGGCAACACCGGGGAGCTGTTTTTT,CASSDRGRAGGNTGELFF
TRBD1,TRBJ1-4,once,TRBV28,TGTGCCAGCAGTTCCTCTCCGGGACAGGGGCGAGAAAAACTGTTTTTT,CASSSSPGQGREKLFF
-,TRBJ1-5,-,TRBV11-2,TGTGCCAGCAGCCGGGGTGGCAATCAGCCCCAGCATTTT,CASSRGGNQPQHF
-,TRBJ2-1,-,TRBV21-1,TGTGCCAGCATCCACAATTACAATGAGCAGTTCTTC,CASIHNYNEQFF
TRBD1,TRBJ1-3,-,TRBV6-5,TGTGCCAGCAGTTACCGACAGGGAGGAAACACCATATATTTT,CASSYRQGGNTIYF
-,TRBJ1-5,-,TRBV2,TGTGCCAGCAGTGAATCGGGGGTCAATCAGCCCCAGCATTTT,CASSESGVNQPQHF
-,TRBJ2-1,once,TRBV15,TGTGCCACCAGCAGAGATCTTATAGCGGCACCAGCACTCGGGTTCTTC,CATSRDLIAAPALGFF
-,TRBJ2-5,-,TRBV21-1,TGTGCCAGCCTCAACGGGGGGAAGTACCAAGAGACCCAGTACTTC,CASLNGGKYQETQYF
-,TRBJ1-5,-,TRBV6-5,TGTGCCAGCAGTCCTACCGACAGTAATCAGCCCCAGCATTTT,CASSPTDSNQPQHF